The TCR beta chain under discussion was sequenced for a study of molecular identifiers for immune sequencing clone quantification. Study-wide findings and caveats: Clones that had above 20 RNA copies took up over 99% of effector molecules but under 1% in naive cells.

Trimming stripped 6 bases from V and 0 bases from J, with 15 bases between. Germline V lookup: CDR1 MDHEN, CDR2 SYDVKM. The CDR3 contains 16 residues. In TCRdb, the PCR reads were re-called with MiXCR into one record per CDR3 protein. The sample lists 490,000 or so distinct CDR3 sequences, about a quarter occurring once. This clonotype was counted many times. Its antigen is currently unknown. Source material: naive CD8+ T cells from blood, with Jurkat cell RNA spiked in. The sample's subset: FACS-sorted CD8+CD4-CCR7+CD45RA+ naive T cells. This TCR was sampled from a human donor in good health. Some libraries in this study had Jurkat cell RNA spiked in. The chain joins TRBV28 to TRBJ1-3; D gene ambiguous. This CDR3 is CASSPWQITSGNTIYF. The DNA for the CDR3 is TGTGCCAGCAGCCCCTGGCAGATAACCTCTGGAAACACCATATATTTT. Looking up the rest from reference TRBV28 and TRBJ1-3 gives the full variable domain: DVKVTQSSRYLVKRTGEKVFLECVQDMDHENMFWYRQDPGLGLRLIYFSYDVKMKEKGDIPEGYSVSREKKERFSLILESASTNQTSMYLCASSPWQITSGNTIYFGEGSWLTVV.